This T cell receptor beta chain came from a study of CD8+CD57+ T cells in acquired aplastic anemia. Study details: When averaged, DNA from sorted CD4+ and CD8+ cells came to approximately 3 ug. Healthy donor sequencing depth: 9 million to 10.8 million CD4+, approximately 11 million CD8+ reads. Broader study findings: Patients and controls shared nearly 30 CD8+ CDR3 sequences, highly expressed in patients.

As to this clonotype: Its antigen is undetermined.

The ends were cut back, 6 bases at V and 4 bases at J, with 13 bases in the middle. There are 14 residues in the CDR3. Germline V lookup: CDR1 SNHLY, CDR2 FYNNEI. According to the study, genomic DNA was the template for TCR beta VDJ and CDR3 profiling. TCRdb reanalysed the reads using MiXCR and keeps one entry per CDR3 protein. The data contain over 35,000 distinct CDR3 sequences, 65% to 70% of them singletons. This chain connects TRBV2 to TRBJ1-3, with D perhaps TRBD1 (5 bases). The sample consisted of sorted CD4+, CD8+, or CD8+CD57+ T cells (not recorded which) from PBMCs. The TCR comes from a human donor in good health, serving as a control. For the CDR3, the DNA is TGTGCCAGCAGGCAGACAGTGGACGGAAACACCATATATTTT. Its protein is CASRQTVDGNTIYF.